Below are 20 T cell receptor beta chains sequenced from a single sample in a study of T cells in Graves' hyperthyroidism and ophthalmopathy. From RNA transcripts, TCR beta CDR3 regions were amplified. A first-round RT-PCR of the TCR CDR3 used the HTBI primer set. TCRdb analysed the multiplex PCR reads with MiXCR anew, one entry per CDR3 protein. Among roughly 740,000 distinct CDR3 sequences listed, approximately 16% were seen once. Source material: blood. The receptors originated from a man aged 18 to 35 with Graves' hyperthyroidism.

The V and J genes are TRBV5-6 and TRBJ2-5; D may be TRBD1 (6 bases). Germline lookup yields CDR1 SGHDT and CDR2 YYEEEE. This CDR3 has 15 amino acids. V lost 4 bases and J lost 2, with 15 bases in between. CDR3 in amino acids: CASSPKTGLQETQYF. In nucleotides, the CDR3 is TGTGCCAGCAGCCCAAAGACAGGCCTACAAGAGACCCAGTACTTC.

This clonotype was recorded many times. The V and J genes are TRBV18 and TRBJ2-7; D not resolved. Trimming removed 3 bases from V and 5 bases from J, with 14 bases in between. Germline assignment: CDR1 KGHSH and CDR2 LQKENI. The CDR3 spans 14 residues. This CDR3 reads CASSPLYGSHEQYF. CDR3 nucleotide sequence: TGTGCCAGCTCACCCCTATACGGTTCGCACGAGCAGTACTTC.

V is TRBV5-5 and J is TRBJ1-2; no definite D call. The germline V gene encodes CDR1 SGHKS and CDR2 YYEKEE (reference sequence). V lost 2 bases, J lost 8 bases, and 7 bases lay in between. The CDR3 is 11 residues long. The DNA for the CDR3 is TGTGCCAGCAGCTTCAACTGGGGCTACACCTTC. This gives the protein CASSFNWGYTF.

This clonotype has at least ten counts. The J gene is TRBJ2-3, the V gene TRBV5-1; no reliable D call. Trimming stripped 3 bases from V and 2 bases from J, with 10 bases between. The germline V gene encodes CDR1 SGHRS and CDR2 YFSETQ. This CDR3 contains 14 residues. This CDR3 is CASSSQVSTDTQYF. CDR3 bases: TGCGCCAGCAGCTCCCAGGTGTCCACAGATACGCAGTATTTT.

This clonotype was picked up many times. The chain combines TRBV6-1 with TRBJ1-2; D call uncertain. V was shortened by 7 bases and J by 5 bases, with 23 bases between the two germline ends. The CDR3 is 16 amino acids. Germline V gene lookup returns CDR1 MNHNS and CDR2 SASEGT. The CDR3 DNA follows: TGTGCCAGCAACCCGGCGGGCCTACGCGACCAATATGGCTACACCTTC. Protein: CASNPAGLRDQYGYTF.

Turning to this clonotype: At one end, the junction sequence differs from germline, possibly due to a read error. This chain joins TRBV28 and TRBJ2-1; TRBD2 matches 12 bases. This CDR3 has 14 amino acids. CDR1 and CDR2 (germline): MDHEN, SYDVKM. The CDR3 sequence: CASMTSGGYNGQLF. The DNA of the CDR3 is TGTGCCAGCATGACTAGCGGGGGTTACAATGGGCAGCTCTTC.

The table lists this clonotype with many counts. CDR3 protein: CASSTGTGNTGELFF. The CDR3 bases are TGTGCCAGCAGTACCGGGACAGGGAACACCGGGGAGCTGTTTTTT. V gene TRBV28 combines with J gene TRBJ2-2; TRBD1 matches at 8 bases. The V and J ends lost 5 bases and 1 base, in that order; junction bases with no gene match: 3. Germline assignment: CDR1 MDHEN and CDR2 SYDVKM. CDR3 length equals 15 residues.

The chain couples TRBV12-3 or TRBV12-4 to TRBJ1-4; no firm D call. The V end lost 4 bases, the J end lost 4 bases, and 10 bases lay between the germline ends. The CDR3 spans 14 residues. The CDR3 is CASSSEMRNEKLFF. The CDR3, as DNA: TGTGCCAGCAGTTCCGAGATGCGTAATGAAAAACTGTTTTTT.

This clonotype was observed at least ten times. This chain links TRBV28 with TRBJ1-3, with a weak D call TRBD1 (5 bases). This CDR3 spans 14 amino acids. Trimming took off 6 bases at V and 3 bases at J, with 12 bases between the two ends. Germline CDR1 and CDR2: MDHEN and SYDVKM. DNA for the CDR3: TGTGCCAGCAGGACACCAGGGAATGGAAACACCATATATTTT. It encodes CASRTPGNGNTIYF.

This clonotype was detected ten times or more. This chain links TRBV28 with TRBJ2-7; 8 bases fit TRBD1. The trim removed 6 bases at V and 3 bases at J, leaving 13 bases unmatched. CDR1 is MDHEN and CDR2 is SYDVKM in the germline V gene. CDR3 size: 16 residues. The chain's CDR3 is CASSPPQGTGIYEQYF. The CDR3 DNA follows: TGTGCCAGCAGCCCGCCCCAAGGGACAGGTATCTACGAGCAGTACTTC.

This clonotype was counted many times. The chain is built from TRBV29-1 and TRBJ2-1; 10 nucleotides line up with TRBD1. The trim removed 4 bases at V and 4 bases at J, leaving 4 bases unmatched. CDR1 is SQVTM, CDR2 ANQGSEA, per germline. This CDR3 contains 14 residues. The CDR3 nucleotides read TGCAGCGTTGGGTGGACAGGGGGTTACAATGAGCAGTTCTTC. It specifies CSVGWTGGYNEQFF.

This clonotype was counted a few times. The chain couples TRBV6-6 to TRBJ2-3, with 8 bases that match TRBD2. Trimming cost V 2 bases and J 2 bases; bases outside gene matches: 3. From germline, CDR1 is MNHNY and CDR2 SVGAGI (reference sequence). The CDR3 length is 15 residues. The CDR3 reads CASSYRTSYTDTQYF. In nucleotides, the CDR3 is TGTGCCAGCAGTTACCGGACTAGCTACACAGATACGCAGTATTTT.

This CDR3 reads CASSQRYAYEQYF. The CDR3 nucleotides read TGTGCCAGCAGCCAACGGTACGCCTACGAGCAGTACTTC. The chain combines TRBV3-1 with TRBJ2-7; no definite D call. This CDR3 spans 13 amino acids. CDR1 is LGHDT, CDR2 YNNKEL, per germline (reference sequence). Between the trimmed V and J ends, which lost 2 bases and 2 bases, there was a span of 7 bases.

Note on this clonotype: A much bigger clone sits one base away, suggesting this may be a read error. This chain connects TRBV30 to TRBJ2-1, with no clear D. The V end was cut by 0 bases, the J end by 4 bases, with 7 bases between. Germline V gene sequence: CDR1 GTSNPN, CDR2 SVGIG (reference sequence). This CDR3 is built from 13 residues. CDR3 nucleotide sequence: TGTGCCTGGAGTGTGGGGATGTACAATGAGCAGTTCTTC. Translated, it gives CAWSVGMYNEQFF.

This clonotype was recorded many times. V is TRBV5-6 and J is TRBJ1-1; no reliable D call. Trimming took off 5 bases at V and 0 bases at J, with 11 bases between the two ends. The CDR3 has 14 amino acids. Germline lookup yields CDR1 SGHDT and CDR2 YYEEEE. The CDR3, as DNA: TGTGCCAGCAGTTTAGGGCTCATGAACACTGAAGCTTTCTTT. It encodes CASSLGLMNTEAFF.

This clonotype was seen only a few times. This chain joins TRBV7-9 and TRBJ2-3; TRBD1 might be the D (5 bases). The CDR3 runs to 13 residues. The V gene lost 5 bases and the J gene lost 4 bases, with 10 bases spanning the gap. The germline V gene has CDR1 SEHNR and CDR2 FQNEAQ (reference sequence). The CDR3 DNA reads TGTGCCAGCAGCCGGACACGGGCAGATACGCAGTATTTT. Its protein is CASSRTRADTQYF.

The chain employs TRBV30 and TRBJ1-2; no definite D call. The CDR3 loop spans 11 amino acids. Germline V gene data show CDR1 as GTSNPN and CDR2 as SVGIG (reference sequence). Deletions cut 4 bases from V and 4 bases from J, with 7 bases between. The CDR3 region is CAWISGYGYTF. The CDR3, as DNA: TGTGCCTGGATAAGCGGCTATGGCTACACCTTC. Combining the CDR3 with reference TRBV30 and TRBJ1-2 gives the whole variable domain SQTIHQWPATLVQPVGSPLSLECTVEGTSNPNLYWYRQAAGRGLQLLFYSVGIGQISSEVPQNLSASRPQDRQFILSSKKLLLSDSGFYLCAWISGYGYTFGSGTRLTVV.

J is TRBJ2-7 and V is TRBV6-1; 8 bases map to TRBD2. Germline CDR1 is MNHNS and CDR2 is SASEGT. There are 14 residues in the CDR3. The V gene end was trimmed by 7 bases and the J gene end by 0 bases; junction bases not matched to a gene: 5. Here the CDR3 reads CASTKRGSSYEQYF. CDR3 bases: TGTGCCAGCACCAAGCGGGGGTCCTCCTACGAGCAGTACTTC.

The chain links TRBV20-1 to TRBJ1-5; D unresolved. V lost 6 bases to trimming and J lost 0 bases, with 15 bases between them. The CDR3 totals 15 residues. Germline V CDR1 and CDR2: DFQATT, SNEGSKA (reference sequence). Here the CDR3 reads CSAPAPQNSNQPQHF. CDR3 nucleotides: TGCAGTGCCCCTGCTCCACAGAATAGCAATCAGCCCCAGCATTTT.

This clonotype was recorded at least ten times. The genes are TRBV6-1 and TRBJ2-5; D may correspond to TRBD1 or TRBD2 (5 bases each). The CDR3 totals 14 residues. Trimming removed 6 bases from V and 2 bases from J, with 13 bases in between. Germline-derived CDR1 and CDR2 are MNHNS and SASEGT. The CDR3 sequence is CASRPGRTQETQYF. Written as DNA, the CDR3 is TGTGCCAGCAGGCCGGGACGGACACAAGAGACCCAGTACTTC.